The T cell receptor beta chain described here comes from a study of T cells after yellow fever vaccination. Ten or more counts support this clonotype. Its antigen is unidentified. Findings of the study overall: A large majority of primary-vaccination clones showed up again after the booster (around 95% CD4, around 85% CD8).

MiXCR, applied by TCRdb to the 5' RACE reads, yields one record per CDR3 protein. The table has about 160,000 distinct CDR3 sequences, more than 5.5% seen once. The source is a man between 18 and 29 years old who received the YFV17D yellow fever vaccine. The sample was CD4+ T cells sorted from PBMCs, taken roughly 5 days after the first yellow fever vaccination.

CDR3 sequence reads: CASSLNSNTEAFF. CDR3 DNA: TGCGCCAGCAGCTTGAACAGCAACACTGAAGCTTTCTTT. The chain carries TRBV5-1 and TRBJ1-1; no reliable D call. In germline, CDR1 is SGHRS, CDR2 YFSETQ. Trimming stripped 1 base from V and 2 bases from J, with 6 bases between. The CDR3 has 13 amino acids.